This TCR beta chain was obtained from a study of shared clonotypes between healthy human individuals. This CDR3 is 14 amino acids long. After removal of 3 bases from V and 5 bases from J, the junction contained 6 bases not matched to a gene. CDR1 is MGHRA and CDR2 is YSYEKL in the germline V gene. Repertoires were generated with immunoSEQ multiplex PCR, while TCRdb's copy carries only in-frame clones and drops some. The data hold 550,000 to 850,000 clones, with 72% observed a single time. A CD45RA-negative memory subset and a CD45RA+ naive subset were separated from the CD4+ cells. This TCR derives from a woman aged 30 to 39 in good health. The sample comprised memory CD4+ T cells sorted from blood. The subset here: CD45RA-negative fraction. V and J are TRBV4-1 and TRBJ2-5; 7 bases map to TRBD1. The CDR3 nucleotides read TGCGCCAGCAGCCAGGCACAGGGGCCCGAGACCCAGTACTTC. Translated: CASSQAQGPETQYF.